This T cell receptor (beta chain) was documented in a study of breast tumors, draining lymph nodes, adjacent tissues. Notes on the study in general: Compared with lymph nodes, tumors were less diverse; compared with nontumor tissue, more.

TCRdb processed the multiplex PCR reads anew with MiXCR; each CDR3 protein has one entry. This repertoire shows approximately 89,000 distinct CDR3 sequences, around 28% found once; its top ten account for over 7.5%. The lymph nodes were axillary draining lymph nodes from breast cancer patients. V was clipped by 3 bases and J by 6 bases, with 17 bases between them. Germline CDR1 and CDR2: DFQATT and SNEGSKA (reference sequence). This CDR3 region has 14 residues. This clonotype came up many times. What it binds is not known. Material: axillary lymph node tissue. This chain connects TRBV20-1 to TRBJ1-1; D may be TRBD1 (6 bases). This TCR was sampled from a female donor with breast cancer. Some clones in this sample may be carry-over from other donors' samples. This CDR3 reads CSARRNREGSEAFF. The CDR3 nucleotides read TGCAGTGCTAGGCGGAACAGGGAAGGTTCTGAAGCTTTCTTT.